This T cell receptor (beta chain) was sequenced during a study of OX40 agonist ivuxolimab in advanced cancers. Profiled with immunoSEQ multiplex PCR; TCRdb holds only in-frame clones, not every one. The table records fewer than 70,000 clones, 70% to 85% of them present only once. CDR3 size: 13 residues. Trimming stripped 1 base from V and 7 bases from J, with 7 bases between. Germline assignment: CDR1 SNHLY and CDR2 FYNNEI. The rearrangement links TRBV2 to TRBJ2-2; D not certain. This clonotype originated in an adult with an advanced solid tumor such as melanoma, head and neck, liver or kidney cancer. The starting material was CD4+ or CD8+ T cells sorted from blood, obtained in a trial of the OX40 agonist ivuxolimab. The CDR3 loop reads CASSEGLIGELFF. As DNA, the CDR3 is TGTGCCAGCAGTGAAGGGCTTATCGGGGAGCTGTTTTTT. Drawing the rest from reference TRBV2 and TRBJ2-2, the complete variable domain is EPEVTQTPSHQVTQMGQEVILRCVPISNHLYFYWYRQILGQKVEFLVSFYNNEISEKSEIFDDQFSVERPDGSNFTLKIRSTKLEDSAMYFCASSEGLIGELFFGEGSRLTVL.